This T cell receptor beta chain was retrieved from a study of T cells in Graves' hyperthyroidism and ophthalmopathy (dated by TCRdb to about 2019). For context, the study as a whole: Peripheral blood was collected at initial diagnosis, before any treatment. Once sampling was done, hyperthyroidism patients were given methimazole at a starting dose of 30 mg daily, whereas ophthalmopathy patients were given high-dose intravenous methylprednisolone. In several Graves' hyperthyroidism patients, the study also compared T-cell repertoires from thyroid tissue with T-cell repertoires from blood. To identify TCR V-J signatures that set the groups apart, the researchers used a discovery cohort of 100 patients, made up of approximately 43 with Graves' ophthalmopathy and 57 with stable Graves' hyperthyroidism. Prospective prediction of ophthalmopathy was tested in an independent validation cohort consisting of some 19 hyperthyroidism patients and more than 15 patients who later progressed to ophthalmopathy. The 100 discovery patients were divided at random into training and test sets in a 7:3 ratio. The paper reports TCR Vbeta CDR3 sequencing of approximately 140 peripheral blood samples: 40 to 45 ophthalmopathy, fewer than 80 hyperthyroidism and approximately 17 progressor patients. Beyond this particular receptor, the publication reports: No statistical method was used to set the sample size in advance, and investigators knew the group allocation. Most expanded thyroid clonotypes (frequency above 0.001) were also detected in blood, suggesting blood repertoires may reflect thyroid immune responses. Ophthalmopathy was separated from stable hyperthyroidism by a 13 V-J signature model, with approximately 85% sensitivity and 81% to 83% specificity obtained in cross-validation and 80%/75% obtained in testing. In validation, the model predicted progression to ophthalmopathy a median of 6.5 months before onset, with about 64% sensitivity and 72.22% specificity.

This clonotype was found many times. This receptor's antigen is unknown. Qualities for individual bases were not recorded, and no much larger clone is one base off. Stable Graves' hyperthyroidism was defined as no progression to ophthalmopathy during 18 months of follow-up. Hyperthyroidism patients were aged 18 to 65 years and newly diagnosed, with disease duration of less than 2 months. Exclusion was applied to patients with uncontrolled infections, other autoimmune diseases, pregnancy or lactation. Clinical symptoms, serum thyroxine and TRAb, thyroid ultrasound, and orbital computed tomography formed the basis for the diagnoses. PBMCs were isolated from about 10 ml of fresh peripheral blood by Ficoll-Paque density gradient centrifugation. Total RNA was extracted with Trizol reagent, and quality was checked on an Agilent 2100 Bioanalyzer. V was cut back by 6 bases and J by 1 base, leaving a gap of 6 bases between them. Reading from cysteine to phenylalanine, the CDR3 counts 13 amino acids. The read is trimmed to its CDR3 DNA, 39 bases read in frame from base 1. As encoded in the germline V gene (reference sequence), CDR1 is SEHNR while CDR2 is FQNEAQ.

TCR beta CDR3 regions were amplified from RNA transcripts. For the first round of RT-PCR on the TCR CDR3, the HTBI primer set was used together with the Qiagen OneStep RT-PCR kit. A second multiplex PCR round built the libraries, followed by size selection and purification. Libraries were sequenced paired-end with 100 bp reads on an Illumina HiSeq2000. Per the source publication's procedure: Raw data were processed with SOAPnuke, discarding reads with adapters, uncalled bases, mean Phred below 15, or no exact constant-primer or identifier match. COPE v1.2.5 was used to merge the high-quality paired reads, and each unique nucleotide sequence was defined as a clonotype. MiTCR v1.1 was used to align the clonotypes against IMGT TRBV, TRBD and TRBJ reference segments. The analysis included only V-J combinations with a frequency above 0.0001, which together covered roughly 99% of the repertoires. A TCS score was defined as the ratio of F50 (clonal expansion) to E x V (chaos), with BLOSUM62-based TCRdist applied between CDR3 peptides within each V-J. Welch's t-statistics and random forest reduced 500 to 650 V-J features to roughly 13, which were used in a naive Bayes classifier (R e1071). TCRdb reprocessed the public reads (quality trimming at Q25 with fastp, clone calling with MiXCR) and kept in-frame beta chains. Rows are unified per CDR3 protein, each entry keeping the most common DNA and genes. TCRdb, not the authors, supplied the V and J calls. The sample data list roughly 290,000 distinct CDR3 sequences, and approximately 13% of these were observed just once. The ten largest clones add up to around 8% of the sample.

This chain joins TRBV7-9 to TRBJ2-2; too little of a D gene remains to name it. This clonotype originated in a woman aged 40-49 years with Graves' hyperthyroidism. Sequencing input: blood. The CDR3 reads as follows: CASRNRNTGELFF. At the DNA level, the sequence is TGTGCCAGCAGAAACAGGAACACCGGGGAGCTGTTTTTT.